The 3 T cell receptor beta chains given below trace back to one sample, sequenced in a study of T cells in pancreatic ductal adenocarcinoma. Selected pancreatic ductal adenocarcinoma patients had undergone surgery without neoadjuvant therapy. This table comes from immunoSEQ multiplex PCR, and its TCRdb copy is limited to in-frame clones, with some not included. The sample yields roughly 100,000 clones, 90% to 95% seen once. Sequencing was carried out using PBMCs. The receptors stem from a human donor with pancreatic ductal adenocarcinoma.

This chain uses TRBV6-6 with TRBJ2-5; 7 bases are shared with TRBD2. J gave up 5 bases and V 4 bases, and 4 bases lay outside the gene matches. In germline, CDR1 is MNHNY, CDR2 SVGAGI (reference sequence). The CDR3 totals 13 residues. The CDR3 loop is CASSWEGRETQYF. Here the CDR3 DNA reads TGTGCCAGCAGTTGGGAGGGGAGGGAGACCCAGTACTTC.

The chain links TRBV10-1 to TRBJ1-3; D call uncertain. V lost 0 bases, J lost 0 bases, and 6 bases lay in between. CDR3 length: 15 residues. CDR1 is WNHNN, CDR2 SYGVQD, per germline (reference sequence). The CDR3 DNA follows: TGCGCCAGCAGTGAGTCTGGGAGCTCTGGAAACACCATATATTTT. It codes for CASSESGSSGNTIYF.

The rearrangement uses TRBV6-6 and TRBJ1-4; no definite D call. CDR1 and CDR2 (germline): MNHNY, SVGAGI (reference sequence). V gave up 10 bases and J gave up 9 bases, with 9 bases separating them. This CDR3 spans 10 amino acids. The CDR3 spells CANLQQKLFF. The CDR3 DNA reads as TGTGCCAACTTACAGCAAAAACTGTTTTTT.